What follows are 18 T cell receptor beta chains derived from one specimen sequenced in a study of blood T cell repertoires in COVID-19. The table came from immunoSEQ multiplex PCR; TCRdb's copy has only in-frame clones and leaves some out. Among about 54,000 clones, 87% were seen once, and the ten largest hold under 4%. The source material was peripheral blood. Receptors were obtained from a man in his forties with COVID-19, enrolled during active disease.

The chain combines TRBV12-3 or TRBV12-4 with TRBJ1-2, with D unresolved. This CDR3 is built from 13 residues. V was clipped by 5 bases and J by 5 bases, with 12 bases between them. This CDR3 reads CASSLIIYYGYTF. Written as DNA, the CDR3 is TGTGCCAGCAGTCTTATAATCTATTATGGCTACACCTTC.

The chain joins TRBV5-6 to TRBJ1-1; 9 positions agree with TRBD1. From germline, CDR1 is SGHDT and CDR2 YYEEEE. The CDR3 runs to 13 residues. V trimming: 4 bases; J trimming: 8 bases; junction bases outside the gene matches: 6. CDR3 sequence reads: CASSLWTGAEAFF. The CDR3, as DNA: TGTGCCAGCAGCCTTTGGACAGGGGCGGAAGCTTTCTTT. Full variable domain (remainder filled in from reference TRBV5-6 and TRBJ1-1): DAGVTQSPTHLIKTRGQQVTLRCSPKSGHDTVSWYQQALGQGPQFIFQYYEEEERQRGNFPDRFSGHQFPNYSSELNVNALLLGDSALYLCASSLWTGAEAFFGQGTRLTVV.

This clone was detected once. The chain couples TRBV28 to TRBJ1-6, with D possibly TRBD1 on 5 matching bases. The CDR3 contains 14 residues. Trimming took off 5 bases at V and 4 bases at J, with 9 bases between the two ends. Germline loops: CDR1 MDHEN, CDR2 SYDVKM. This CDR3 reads CASSPRAYNSPLHF. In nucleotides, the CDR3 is TGTGCCAGCAGTCCCAGGGCATATAATTCACCCCTCCACTTT.

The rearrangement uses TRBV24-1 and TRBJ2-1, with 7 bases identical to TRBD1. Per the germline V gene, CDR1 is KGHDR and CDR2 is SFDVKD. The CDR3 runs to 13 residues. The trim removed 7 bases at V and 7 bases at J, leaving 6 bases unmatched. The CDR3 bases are TGTGCCACCAGACGGACAGGTTCTAATGAGCAGTTCTTC. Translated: CATRRTGSNEQFF.

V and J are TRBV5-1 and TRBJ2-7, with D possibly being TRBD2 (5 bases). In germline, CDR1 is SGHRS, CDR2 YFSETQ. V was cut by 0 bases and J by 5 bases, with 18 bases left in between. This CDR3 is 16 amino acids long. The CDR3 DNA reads TGCGCCAGCAGCTTGGGCCCTCCCCGCGGGCTGAACGAGCAGTACTTC. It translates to CASSLGPPRGLNEQYF. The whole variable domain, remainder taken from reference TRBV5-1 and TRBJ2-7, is KAGVTQTPRYLIKTRGQQVTLSCSPISGHRSVSWYQQTPGQGLQFLFEYFSETQRNKGNFPGRFSGRQFSNSRSEMNVSTLELGDSALYLCASSLGPPRGLNEQYFGPGTRLTVT.

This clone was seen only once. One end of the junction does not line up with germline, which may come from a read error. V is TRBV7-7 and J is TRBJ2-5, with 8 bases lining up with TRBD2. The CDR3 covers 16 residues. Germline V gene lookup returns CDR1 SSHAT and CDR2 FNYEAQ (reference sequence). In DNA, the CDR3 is TGTGCTAGCAGCGGTGGAGCGGGGGCCTACCAAGAGACCCAGTACTTC. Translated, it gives CASSGGAGAYQETQYF.

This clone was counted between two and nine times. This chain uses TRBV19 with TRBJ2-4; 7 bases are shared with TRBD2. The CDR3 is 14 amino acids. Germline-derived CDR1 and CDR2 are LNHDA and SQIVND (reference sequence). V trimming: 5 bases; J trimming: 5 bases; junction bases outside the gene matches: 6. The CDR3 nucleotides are TGTGCCAGTAGTGTCGCCCGGGGGGAAAACATTCAGTACTTC. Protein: CASSVARGENIQYF.

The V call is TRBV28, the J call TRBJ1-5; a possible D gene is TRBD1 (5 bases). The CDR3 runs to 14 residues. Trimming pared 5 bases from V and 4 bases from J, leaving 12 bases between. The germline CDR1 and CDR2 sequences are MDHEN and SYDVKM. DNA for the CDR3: TGTGCCAGCAGTGGGGGGAGCCTAAATCAGCCCCAGCATTTT. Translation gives CASSGGSLNQPQHF.

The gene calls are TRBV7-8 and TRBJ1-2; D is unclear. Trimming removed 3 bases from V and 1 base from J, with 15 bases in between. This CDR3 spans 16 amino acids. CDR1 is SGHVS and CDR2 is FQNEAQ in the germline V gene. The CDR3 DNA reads TGTGCCAGCAGCTTTCAGAGGAGGCGCTTTAACTATGGCTACACCTTC. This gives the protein CASSFQRRRFNYGYTF.

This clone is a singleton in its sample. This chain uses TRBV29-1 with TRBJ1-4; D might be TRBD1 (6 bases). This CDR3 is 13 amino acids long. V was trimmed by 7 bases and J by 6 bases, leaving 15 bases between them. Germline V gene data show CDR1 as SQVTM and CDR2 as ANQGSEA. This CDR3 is CSAGQLGYEKLFF. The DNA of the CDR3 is TGCAGCGCTGGACAGTTGGGGTATGAAAAACTGTTTTTT.

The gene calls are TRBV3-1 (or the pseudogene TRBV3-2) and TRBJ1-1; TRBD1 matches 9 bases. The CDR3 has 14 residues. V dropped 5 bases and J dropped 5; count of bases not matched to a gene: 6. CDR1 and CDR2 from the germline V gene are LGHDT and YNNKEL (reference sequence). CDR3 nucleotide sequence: TGTGCCAGCAGCAAGCCGGGACAGGGTACTGAAGCTTTCTTT. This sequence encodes CASSKPGQGTEAFF.

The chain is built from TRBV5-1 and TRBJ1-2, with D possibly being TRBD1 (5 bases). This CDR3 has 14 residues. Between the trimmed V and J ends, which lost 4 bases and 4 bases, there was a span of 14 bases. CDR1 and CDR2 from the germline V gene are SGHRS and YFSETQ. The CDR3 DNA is TGCGCCAGCAGCGACTCAGGGAATTCCTATGGCTACACCTTC. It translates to CASSDSGNSYGYTF.

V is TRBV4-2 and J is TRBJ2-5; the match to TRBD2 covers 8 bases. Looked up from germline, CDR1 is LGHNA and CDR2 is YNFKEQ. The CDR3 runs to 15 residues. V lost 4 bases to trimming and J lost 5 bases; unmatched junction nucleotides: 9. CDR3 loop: CASSPASGGEETQYF. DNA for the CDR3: TGTGCCAGCAGCCCGGCCAGCGGGGGAGAGGAGACCCAGTACTTC.

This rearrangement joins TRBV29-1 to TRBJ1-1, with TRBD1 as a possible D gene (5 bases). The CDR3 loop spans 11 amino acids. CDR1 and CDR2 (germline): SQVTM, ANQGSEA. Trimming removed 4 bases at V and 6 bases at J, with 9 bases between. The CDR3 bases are TGCAGCGTTGGGAAGGGGCCTGAAGCTTTCTTT. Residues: CSVGKGPEAFF. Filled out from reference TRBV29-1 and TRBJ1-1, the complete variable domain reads SAVISQKPSRDICQRGTSLTIQCQVDSQVTMMFWYRQQPGQSLTLIATANQGSEATYESGFVIDKFPISRPNLTFSTLTVSNMSPEDSSIYLCSVGKGPEAFFGQGTRLTVV.

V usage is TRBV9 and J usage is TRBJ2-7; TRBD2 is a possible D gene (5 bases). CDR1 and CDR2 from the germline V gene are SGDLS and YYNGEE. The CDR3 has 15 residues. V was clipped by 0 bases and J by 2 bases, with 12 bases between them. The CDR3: CASSVGENSPYEQYF. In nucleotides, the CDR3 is TGTGCCAGCAGCGTAGGGGAGAATTCGCCCTACGAGCAGTACTTC.

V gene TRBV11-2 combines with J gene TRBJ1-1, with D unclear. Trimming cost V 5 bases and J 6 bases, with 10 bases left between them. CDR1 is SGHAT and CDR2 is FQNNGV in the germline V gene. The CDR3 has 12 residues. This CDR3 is CASSPLSPEAFF. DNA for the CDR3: TGTGCCAGCAGCCCATTGAGCCCTGAAGCTTTCTTT.

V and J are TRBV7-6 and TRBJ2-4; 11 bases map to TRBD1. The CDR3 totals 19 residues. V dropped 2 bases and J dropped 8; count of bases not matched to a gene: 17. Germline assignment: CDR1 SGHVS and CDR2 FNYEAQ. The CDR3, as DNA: TGTGCCAGCAGCTTACGTATGGGGACAGGGGGTTTTGACGTGGACATTCAGTACTTC. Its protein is CASSLRMGTGGFDVDIQYF. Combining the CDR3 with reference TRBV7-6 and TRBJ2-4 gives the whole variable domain GAGVSQSPRYKVTKRGQDVALRCDPISGHVSLYWYRQALGQGPEFLTYFNYEAQQDKSGLPNDRFSAERPEGSISTLTIQRTEQRDSAMYRCASSLRMGTGGFDVDIQYFGAGTRLSVL.

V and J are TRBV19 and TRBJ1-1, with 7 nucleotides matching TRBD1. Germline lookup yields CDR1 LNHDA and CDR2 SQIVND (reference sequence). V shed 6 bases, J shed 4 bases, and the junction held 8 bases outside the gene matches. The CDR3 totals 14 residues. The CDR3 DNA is TGTGCCAGTAGCACATTGACAGGGAGCACTGAAGCTTTCTTT. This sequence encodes CASSTLTGSTEAFF.